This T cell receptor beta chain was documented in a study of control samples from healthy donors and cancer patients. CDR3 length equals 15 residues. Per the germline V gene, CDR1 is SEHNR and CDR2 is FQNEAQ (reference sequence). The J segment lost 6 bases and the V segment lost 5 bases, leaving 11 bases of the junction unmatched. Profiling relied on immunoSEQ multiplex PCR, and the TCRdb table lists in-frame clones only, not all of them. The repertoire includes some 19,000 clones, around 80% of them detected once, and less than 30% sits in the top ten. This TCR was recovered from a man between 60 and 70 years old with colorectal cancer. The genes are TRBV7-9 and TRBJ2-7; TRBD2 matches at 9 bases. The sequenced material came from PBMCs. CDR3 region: CASSHIAGVLPEQYF. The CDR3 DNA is TGTGCCAGCAGCCATATAGCGGGGGTTTTACCCGAGCAGTACTTC.